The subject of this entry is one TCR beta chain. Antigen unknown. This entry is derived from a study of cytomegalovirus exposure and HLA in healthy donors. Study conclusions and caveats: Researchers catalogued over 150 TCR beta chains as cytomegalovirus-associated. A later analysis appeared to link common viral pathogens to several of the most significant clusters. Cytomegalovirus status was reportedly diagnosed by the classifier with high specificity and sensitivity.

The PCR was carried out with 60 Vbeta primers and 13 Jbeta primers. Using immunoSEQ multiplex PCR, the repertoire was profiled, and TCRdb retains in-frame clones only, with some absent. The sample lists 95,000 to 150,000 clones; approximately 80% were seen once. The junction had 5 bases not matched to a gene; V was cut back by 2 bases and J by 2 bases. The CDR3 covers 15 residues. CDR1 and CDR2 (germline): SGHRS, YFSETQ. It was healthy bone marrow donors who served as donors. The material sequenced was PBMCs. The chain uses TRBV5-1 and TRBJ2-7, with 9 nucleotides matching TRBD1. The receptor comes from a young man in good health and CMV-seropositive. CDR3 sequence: CASSFGQGLPYEQYF. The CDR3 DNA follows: TGCGCCAGCAGCTTCGGACAGGGGCTGCCCTACGAGCAGTACTTC.